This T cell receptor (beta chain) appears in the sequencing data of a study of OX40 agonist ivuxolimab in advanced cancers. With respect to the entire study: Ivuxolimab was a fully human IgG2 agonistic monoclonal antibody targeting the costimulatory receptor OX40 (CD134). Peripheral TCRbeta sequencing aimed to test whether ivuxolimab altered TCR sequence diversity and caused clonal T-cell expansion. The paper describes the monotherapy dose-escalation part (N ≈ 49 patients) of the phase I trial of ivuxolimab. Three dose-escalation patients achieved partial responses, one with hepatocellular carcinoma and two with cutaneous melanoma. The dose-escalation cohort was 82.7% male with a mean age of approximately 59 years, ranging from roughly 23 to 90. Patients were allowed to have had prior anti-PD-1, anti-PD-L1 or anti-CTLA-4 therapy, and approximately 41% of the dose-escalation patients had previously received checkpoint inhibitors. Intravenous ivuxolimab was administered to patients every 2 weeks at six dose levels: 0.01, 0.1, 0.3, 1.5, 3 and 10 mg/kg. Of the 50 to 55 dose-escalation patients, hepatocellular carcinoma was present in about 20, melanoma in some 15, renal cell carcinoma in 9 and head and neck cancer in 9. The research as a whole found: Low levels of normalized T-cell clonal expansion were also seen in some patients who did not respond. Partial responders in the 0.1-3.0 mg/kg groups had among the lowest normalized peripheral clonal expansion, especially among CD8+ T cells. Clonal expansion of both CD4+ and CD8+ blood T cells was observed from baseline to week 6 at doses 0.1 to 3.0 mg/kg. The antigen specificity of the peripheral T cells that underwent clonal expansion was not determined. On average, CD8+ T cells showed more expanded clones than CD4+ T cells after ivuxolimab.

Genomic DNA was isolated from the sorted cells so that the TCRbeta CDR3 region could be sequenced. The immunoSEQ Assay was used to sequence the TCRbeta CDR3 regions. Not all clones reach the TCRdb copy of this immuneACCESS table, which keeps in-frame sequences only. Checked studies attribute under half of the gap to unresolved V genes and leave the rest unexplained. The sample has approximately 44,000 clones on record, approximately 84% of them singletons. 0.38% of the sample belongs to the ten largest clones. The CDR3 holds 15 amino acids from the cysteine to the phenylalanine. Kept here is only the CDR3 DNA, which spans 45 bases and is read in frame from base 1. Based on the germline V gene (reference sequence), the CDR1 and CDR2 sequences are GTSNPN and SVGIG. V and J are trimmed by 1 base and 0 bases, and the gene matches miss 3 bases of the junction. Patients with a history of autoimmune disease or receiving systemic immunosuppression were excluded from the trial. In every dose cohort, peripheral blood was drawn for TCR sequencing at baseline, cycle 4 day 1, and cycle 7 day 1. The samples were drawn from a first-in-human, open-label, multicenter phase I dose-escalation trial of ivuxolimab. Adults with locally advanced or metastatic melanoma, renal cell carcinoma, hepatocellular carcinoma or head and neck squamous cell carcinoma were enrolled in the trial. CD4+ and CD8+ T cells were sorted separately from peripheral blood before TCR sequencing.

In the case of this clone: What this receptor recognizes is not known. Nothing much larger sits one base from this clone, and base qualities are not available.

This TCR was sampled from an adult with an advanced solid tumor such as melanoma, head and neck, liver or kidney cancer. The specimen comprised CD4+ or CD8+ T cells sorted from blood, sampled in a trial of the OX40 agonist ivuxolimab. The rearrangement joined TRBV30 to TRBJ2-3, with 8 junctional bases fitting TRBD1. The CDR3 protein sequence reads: CAWSGTGYSTDTQYF. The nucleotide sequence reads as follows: TGTGCCTGGAGTGGGACAGGGTATAGCACAGATACGCAGTATTTT.